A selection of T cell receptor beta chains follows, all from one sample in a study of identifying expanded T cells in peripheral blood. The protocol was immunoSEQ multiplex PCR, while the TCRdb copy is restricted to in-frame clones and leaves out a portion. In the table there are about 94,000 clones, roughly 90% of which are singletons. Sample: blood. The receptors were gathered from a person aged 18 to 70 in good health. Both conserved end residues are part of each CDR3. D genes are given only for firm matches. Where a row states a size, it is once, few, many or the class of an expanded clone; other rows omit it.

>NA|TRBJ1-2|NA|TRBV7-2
CASSLTGSYGYTF
TGTGCCAGCAGCTTAACGGGGTCATATGGCTACACCTTC
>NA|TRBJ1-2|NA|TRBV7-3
CASSLGPGDGYTF
TGTGCCAGCAGCTTAGGTCCGGGTGATGGCTACACCTTC
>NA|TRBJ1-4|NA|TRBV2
CASSVFLAATNEKLFF
TGTGCCAGCAGTGTTTTTTTAGCAGCAACTAATGAAAAACTGTTTTTT
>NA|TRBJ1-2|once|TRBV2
CASSGGGSGGYTF
TGTGCCAGCAGCGGCGGGGGGTCGGGAGGCTACACCTTC
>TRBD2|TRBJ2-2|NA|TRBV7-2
CASSFRAGGGTGELFF
TGTGCCAGCAGCTTCCGAGCGGGAGGAGGGACCGGGGAGCTGTTTTTT
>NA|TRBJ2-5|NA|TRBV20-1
CSAPLRETQYF
TGCAGTGCACCCCTAAGGGAGACCCAGTACTTC
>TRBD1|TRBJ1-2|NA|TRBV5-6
CASSFLGQGANYGYTF
TGTGCCAGCAGCTTTCTGGGGCAGGGGGCTAACTATGGCTACACCTTC
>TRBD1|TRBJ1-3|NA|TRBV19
CASTPGQESSGNTIYF
TGTGCCAGTACCCCAGGACAGGAGAGCTCTGGAAACACCATATATTTT
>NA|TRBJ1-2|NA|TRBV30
CAWSVLGGYTF
TGTGCCTGGAGTGTCCTGGGGGGCTACACCTTC
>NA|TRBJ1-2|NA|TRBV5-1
CASSLSQGNYGYTF
TGCGCCAGCAGCTTGAGCCAGGGGAACTATGGCTACACCTTC
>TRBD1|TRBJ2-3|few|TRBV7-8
CASGRTGGYTDTQYF
TGTGCCAGCGGGCGGACAGGGGGGTACACAGATACGCAGTATTTT
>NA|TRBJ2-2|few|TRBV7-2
CASSLRRTTGELFF
TGTGCCAGCAGCTTACGCAGAACCACCGGGGAGCTGTTTTTT
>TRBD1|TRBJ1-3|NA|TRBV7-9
CASSLGRVQGAGNTIYF
TGTGCCAGCAGCTTGGGCAGAGTTCAGGGGGCTGGAAACACCATATATTTT
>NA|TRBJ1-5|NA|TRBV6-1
CASSEPGRSNQPQHF
TGTGCCAGCAGTGAACCAGGGAGAAGCAATCAGCCCCAGCATTTT
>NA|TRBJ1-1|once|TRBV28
CASSFRTFGAYQRATEAFF
TGTGCCAGCAGTTTTCGGACCTTCGGGGCCTACCAAAGGGCAACTGAAGCTTTCTTT
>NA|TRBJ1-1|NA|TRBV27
CASSFSLPGSEAFF
TGTGCCAGCAGTTTTAGTCTACCCGGCTCTGAAGCTTTCTTT
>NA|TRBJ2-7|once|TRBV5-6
CASSFSEPAYEQYF
TGTGCCAGCAGCTTTTCGGAGCCCGCCTACGAGCAGTACTTC
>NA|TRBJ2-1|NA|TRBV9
CASSERRDRPFNEQFF
TGTGCCAGCAGCGAGCGGAGGGACAGACCATTCAATGAGCAGTTCTTC